The sequence of this T cell receptor (beta chain) was determined in a study of identical twins. TCRdb reprocessed the 5' RACE reads with MiXCR, giving one entry per CDR3 protein. The sample lists approximately 410,000 distinct CDR3 sequences, about 18% seen once, with approximately 12% in the top ten. Study-level points and caveats: Researchers reported weaker excess twin sharing in beta out-of-frame sequences. Analyses based on zero insertions could be partly confounded by invariant MAIT and iNKT cells.

This clonotype has more than one count but fewer than ten. The target antigen is unknown. Germline V gene lookup returns CDR1 DFQATT and CDR2 SNEGSKA (reference sequence). This CDR3 is 15 amino acids long. V was shortened by 4 bases and J by 2 bases, with 17 bases between the two germline ends. The sequence was collected from a man in his fifties or sixties in good health. The sequenced material came from naive T cells sorted from blood. The chain has TRBV20-1 and TRBJ1-2; unclear D gene. The CDR3 nucleotides read TGCAGTGCTAAGGGTTCTGGGCGGGGAAACTATGGCTACACCTTC. Its translation is CSAKGSGRGNYGYTF.